This T cell receptor beta chain was obtained from a study of blood T cell repertoires in COVID-19. Study details: The United States, Italy and Spain supplied acute and convalescent COVID-19 samples.

In the authors' methods: Reference gene primer amplification yielded estimated nucleated cell counts. This table comes from immunoSEQ multiplex PCR, and its TCRdb copy is limited to in-frame clones, with some not included. V, J and clone size reflect that table, while D and trimming were determined from the DNA. The sample carries 200,000 to 250,000 clones, approximately 82% recorded once. Losses at the gene ends were 7 bases for V and 1 base for J; bases not matched to a gene: 6. The CDR3 sequence is 14 residues long. The V gene's germline CDR1 is MDHEN and CDR2 SYDVKM. Source material: peripheral blood. This chain joins TRBV28 and TRBJ1-1, with 7 bases identical to TRBD1. This sequence originates from a human donor in a cohort sampled during active COVID-19. For the CDR3, the DNA is TGTGCCAGCACTCGAGGGGGCGCGAACACTGAAGCTTTCTTT. It codes for CASTRGGANTEAFF.